These 27 T cell receptor beta chains were all obtained from the same sample, sequenced in a study of blood T cell repertoires in COVID-19. Here immunoSEQ multiplex PCR was the method, and the copy in TCRdb shows in-frame clones only, minus some. Of about 90,000 clones listed, roughly four fifths are singletons. Material: peripheral blood. The receptors originated from a human donor in a cohort sampled during active COVID-19.

This clone was counted between two and nine times. This sequence joins TRBV12-3 or TRBV12-4 and TRBJ2-7; no clear D. V was trimmed by 11 bases and J by 0 bases, leaving 8 bases between them. This CDR3 region has 11 residues. CDR3 in DNA: TGTGCCGAGATTCGCTCCTACGAGCAGTACTTC. It encodes CAEIRSYEQYF.

The V gene is TRBV6-6, the J gene TRBJ2-5, with D perhaps matching TRBD2 (6 bases). Trimming removed 6 bases at V and 2 bases at J, with 10 bases between. The germline V gene has CDR1 MNHNY and CDR2 SVGAGI (reference sequence). This CDR3 comprises 13 residues. CDR3 coding DNA: TGTGCCAGCAGACGTGGGGGGCAAGAGACCCAGTACTTC. Encoded protein: CASRRGGQETQYF.

The V call is TRBV13, the J call TRBJ1-2; 8 nucleotides line up with TRBD1. V dropped 5 bases and J dropped 4; count of bases not matched to a gene: 6. This CDR3 spans 14 amino acids. Germline V gene data show CDR1 as PRHDT and CDR2 as FYEKMQ (reference sequence). This chain's CDR3 is CASSRITGGYGYTF. The CDR3 nucleotides are TGTGCCAGCAGCCGAATCACAGGGGGCTATGGCTACACCTTC.

This chain links TRBV18 with TRBJ1-2, with a weak D call TRBD1 (5 bases). The CDR3 sequence is 14 residues long. Germline V gene data show CDR1 as KGHSH and CDR2 as LQKENI. V lost 1 base and J 2 bases, leaving 8 bases between the germline ends. CDR3 sequence reads: CASSPRGENYGYTF. CDR3 coding DNA: TGTGCCAGCTCACCACGGGGGGAAAACTATGGCTACACCTTC.

This sequence joins TRBV10-2 and TRBJ1-5; 11 bases agree with TRBD1. The V gene's germline CDR1 is WSHSY and CDR2 SAAADI. V lost 8 bases to trimming and J lost 3 bases; unmatched junction nucleotides: 6. The CDR3 covers 15 residues. CDR3 in DNA: TGCGCCAGCGGGGGGACAGGGGGGACCAATCAGCCCCAGCATTTT. This gives the protein CASGGTGGTNQPQHF.

This clone was observed a single time. The rearrangement joins TRBV28 to TRBJ1-2; no clear D. Germline values: CDR1 MDHEN, CDR2 SYDVKM. The length of the CDR3 is 15 residues. V lost 3 bases and J 0 bases, leaving 11 bases between the germline ends. CDR3 sequence reads: CASSFVLKANYGYTF. The CDR3 region has the DNA TGTGCCAGCAGTTTTGTACTGAAAGCTAACTATGGCTACACCTTC.

This chain uses TRBV5-1 with TRBJ2-3; 12 positions agree with TRBD1. The germline gives CDR1 SGHRS, CDR2 YFSETQ. The CDR3 spans 15 residues. V was pared by 4 bases and J by 3 bases, with 3 bases of the junction left unmatched. CDR3 amino acids: CASSRDRGPTDTQYF. Written as DNA, the CDR3 is TGCGCCAGCAGCCGGGACAGGGGGCCGACAGATACGCAGTATTTT.

The DNA of the CDR3 is TGTGCCAGCAGTTTACTAGCGGGGGTTTCTAGCACAGATACGCAGTATTTT. Translated, it gives CASSLLAGVSSTDTQYF. The rearrangement joins TRBV27 to TRBJ2-3, with 10 bases lining up with TRBD2. Trimming cost V 2 bases and J 0 bases; bases outside gene matches: 5. CDR3 length: 17 residues. Germline CDR1 MNHEY, CDR2 SMNVEV (reference sequence).

The chain employs TRBV2 and TRBJ1-2; no firm D call. This CDR3 region has 14 residues. V was clipped by 5 bases and J by 6 bases, with 16 bases between them. Germline V CDR1 and CDR2: SNHLY, FYNNEI. This CDR3 is CASSPWVLADGYTF. The CDR3 DNA reads as TGTGCCAGCAGTCCTTGGGTCCTAGCCGATGGCTACACCTTC.

V and J are TRBV7-3 and TRBJ1-1; D perhaps matches TRBD1 (5 bases). V lost 6 bases to trimming and J lost 2 bases, with 13 bases between them. Germline CDR1 is SGHTA and CDR2 is FQGTGA. This CDR3 comprises 14 residues. This CDR3 is CASSLLGPNTEAFF. DNA of the CDR3: TGTGCCAGCAGTTTACTGGGGCCCAACACTGAAGCTTTCTTT.

This clone is a singleton in its sample. The chain uses TRBV7-8 and TRBJ2-7, with 9 bases aligning to TRBD2. The germline CDR1 and CDR2 sequences are SGHVS and FQNEAQ. The CDR3 loop spans 17 amino acids. V lost 5 bases to trimming and J lost 0 bases; unmatched junction nucleotides: 11. This CDR3 reads CASSKLSSGASSYEQYF. DNA for the CDR3: TGTGCCAGCAGCAAACTTTCTAGCGGGGCCTCCTCCTACGAGCAGTACTTC.

The chain is built from TRBV3-1 (or the pseudogene TRBV3-2) and TRBJ2-3; D remains ambiguous. Germline V lookup: CDR1 LGHDT, CDR2 YNNKEL (reference sequence). This CDR3 contains 13 residues. Between the trimmed V and J ends, which lost 6 bases and 5 bases, there was a span of 12 bases. The chain's CDR3 is CASSDRPGDTQYF. CDR3 in DNA: TGTGCCAGCAGTGACCGACCGGGAGATACGCAGTATTTT.

The genes are TRBV18 and TRBJ1-3, with D hard to call. This CDR3 is built from 17 residues. Trimming shortened V by 3 bases and J by 0 bases, and 15 bases separated the two germline ends. Germline V gene data show CDR1 as KGHSH and CDR2 as LQKENI. The CDR3 region is CASSPITLLSSGNTIYF. The DNA for the CDR3 is TGTGCCAGCTCACCGATTACCTTACTGAGCTCTGGAAACACCATATATTTT.

This clone was counted between two and nine times. This sequence joins TRBV7-2 and TRBJ2-7, with 9 bases identical to TRBD1. Germline lookup yields CDR1 SGHTA and CDR2 FQGNSA. This CDR3 is 17 amino acids long. V shed 5 bases, J shed 7 bases, and the junction held 18 bases outside the gene matches. The CDR3 loop reads CASSLLGGTGPFREQYF. The CDR3 region has the DNA TGTGCCAGCAGCCTCCTGGGGGGGACAGGGCCTTTTCGAGAGCAGTACTTC.

In its sample, this clone was seen once. The chain employs TRBV5-6 and TRBJ2-2, with 10 bases identical to TRBD2. The CDR3 loop spans 14 amino acids. The V gene's germline CDR1 is SGHDT and CDR2 YYEEEE. The trim removed 2 bases at V and 6 bases at J, leaving 1 base unmatched. Here the CDR3 reads CASSFGLAAGELFF. CDR3 DNA: TGTGCCAGCAGCTTCGGACTAGCGGCCGGGGAGCTGTTTTTT.

This chain joins TRBV5-1 and TRBJ1-3; weak D call: TRBD1 (6 bases). Looked up from germline, CDR1 is SGHRS and CDR2 is YFSETQ. The CDR3 loop spans 17 amino acids. Trimming stripped 0 bases from V and 2 bases from J, with 15 bases between. In DNA, the CDR3 is TGCGCCAGCAGCTTGGCCTGGGGGGGCCCGCCTGGAAACACCATATATTTT. Translation gives CASSLAWGGPPGNTIYF.

This clone was recorded once. V usage is TRBV6-5 and J usage is TRBJ1-4; no clear D. CDR1 MNHEY and CDR2 SVGAGI come from the germline V gene. V lost 2 bases and J 3 bases, leaving 10 bases between the germline ends. The CDR3 consists of 15 residues. CDR3 sequence (DNA): TGTGCCAGCAGTTACAGTTTGCGGTCTAATGAAAAACTGTTTTTT. It translates to CASSYSLRSNEKLFF.

The rearrangement joins TRBV4-1 to TRBJ1-6; possible D gene TRBD1, 5 bases. The CDR3 length is 13 residues. Per germline, CDR1 MGHRA and CDR2 YSYEKL. Trimming removed 0 bases from V and 9 bases from J, with 6 bases in between. The CDR3: CASSQEGVSPLHF. The CDR3 DNA reads as TGCGCCAGCAGCCAAGAAGGGGTTTCACCCCTCCACTTT.

CDR3 coding DNA: TGTGCCAGCAGCCGAACAGGGTCGGGAAACACCATATATTTT. It is translated as CASSRTGSGNTIYF. The gene calls are TRBV3-1 (or the pseudogene TRBV3-2) and TRBJ1-3; D is perhaps TRBD1 (6 bases). Germline CDR1 and CDR2: LGHDT and YNNKEL (reference sequence). The V and J ends lost 4 bases and 4 bases respectively, with 11 bases between them. The CDR3 length is 14 residues.

The genes are TRBV7-9 and TRBJ2-7; 7 bases align to TRBD2. V trimming: 3 bases; J trimming: 5 bases; junction bases outside the gene matches: 4. Germline CDR1 is SEHNR and CDR2 is FQNEAQ (reference sequence). CDR3 length equals 13 residues. The CDR3 DNA reads as TGTGCCAGCAGCTTGAGGGAGGGGAACGAGCAGTACTTC. This translates into CASSLREGNEQYF.

The V call is TRBV7-2, the J call TRBJ2-1; weak D call: TRBD1 (5 bases). The CDR3 is made up of 14 amino acids. Trimming pared 3 bases from V and 8 bases from J, leaving 14 bases between. Germline values: CDR1 SGHTA, CDR2 FQGNSA. This chain's CDR3 is CASSLGPLSYEQFF. The CDR3 region has the DNA TGTGCCAGCAGCTTGGGGCCGCTTAGTTATGAGCAGTTCTTC.

This clone was seen once. The chain links TRBV6-2 or TRBV6-3 to TRBJ1-5; D remains ambiguous. The CDR3 runs to 13 residues. Trimming removed 4 bases from V and 4 bases from J, with 8 bases in between. The germline CDR1 and CDR2 sequences are MNHEY and SVGEGT. CDR3 DNA sequence: TGTGCCAGCAGTTCCCCCGTAAATCAGCCCCAGCATTTT. Protein: CASSSPVNQPQHF.

CDR3 sequence (DNA): TGTGCCAGCAGAGGGACAGTCTTCTCCTACGAGCAGTACTTC. It translates to CASRGTVFSYEQYF. The genes are TRBV2 and TRBJ2-7, with 7 bases identical to TRBD1. Trimming took 6 bases from V and 0 from J; bases not matched to a gene: 5. CDR3 length: 14 residues. The germline gives CDR1 SNHLY, CDR2 FYNNEI.

The J gene is TRBJ2-5, the V gene TRBV5-6, with no clear D. Germline CDR1 and CDR2: SGHDT and YYEEEE. V lost 0 bases to trimming and J lost 3 bases, with 6 bases between them. The CDR3 totals 13 residues. For the CDR3, the DNA is TGTGCCAGCAGCTTGGTGGCGGAAGAGACCCAGTACTTC. Amino acids: CASSLVAEETQYF.

V and J are TRBV6-1 and TRBJ1-1; possibly TRBD1 for D (6 bases). V lost 3 bases to trimming and J lost 1 base, with 6 bases between them. The CDR3 extends over 13 amino acids. CDR1 and CDR2 (germline): MNHNS, SASEGT. CDR3 region: CASSEDRNTEAFF. CDR3 bases: TGTGCCAGCAGTGAGGACAGGAACACTGAAGCTTTCTTT.

The genes are TRBV7-2 and TRBJ1-4; 10 bases are a match to TRBD1. This CDR3 has 15 amino acids. Germline CDR1 and CDR2: SGHTA and FQGNSA. The ends lost 5 bases at V and 8 bases at J; junction bases unmatched: 8. CDR3 in amino acids: CASSARQGAAEKLFF. The DNA for the CDR3 is TGTGCCAGCAGCGCCCGACAGGGGGCGGCAGAAAAACTGTTTTTT.

This rearrangement joins TRBV5-4 to TRBJ2-3; the match to TRBD2 covers 10 bases. Germline values: CDR1 SGHNT, CDR2 YYREEE (reference sequence). CDR3 length equals 18 residues. V trimming: 2 bases; J trimming: 0 bases; junction bases outside the gene matches: 9. The CDR3 DNA reads TGTGCCAGCAGCTTAAAAACTAGCGGGGTGCCTAGCACAGATACGCAGTATTTT. Residues: CASSLKTSGVPSTDTQYF.